Each of the 7 T cell receptor beta chains below was sequenced from the same sample in a study of T cells in tumors after PD-1 blockade. Sequenced by immunoSEQ multiplex PCR; TCRdb stores in-frame clones only, minus some. The sample holds 4,700 or so clones, around 70% seen once. Specimen: tumor tissue, collected before anti-PD-1 treatment. The origin of the receptors is a human donor with cutaneous squamous cell carcinoma.

The chain recombines TRBV27 with TRBJ1-2; TRBD1 agrees at 7 bases. The CDR3 totals 15 residues. Trimming at V came to 5 bases and at J to 6 bases, leaving 12 bases not matched to a gene. Germline V lookup: CDR1 MNHEY, CDR2 SMNVEV (reference sequence). The CDR3 here is CASSLGIGTENGYTF. CDR3 coding DNA: TGTGCCAGCAGTCTCGGGATCGGGACAGAGAATGGCTACACCTTC.

V gene TRBV2 combines with J gene TRBJ1-1, with D maybe TRBD1 (5 bases). V lost 1 base, J lost 5 bases, and 11 bases lay in between. Germline V CDR1 and CDR2: SNHLY, FYNNEI. This CDR3 region has 14 residues. CDR3 residues: CASSEDGGITEAFF. CDR3 bases: TGTGCCAGCAGTGAAGATGGGGGGATAACTGAAGCTTTCTTT.

This clone was detected a few times. The DNA for the CDR3 is TGTGCCAGTAGTGGAACAGGGCGTGGAAACACCATATATTTT. It specifies CASSGTGRGNTIYF. The J gene is TRBJ1-3, the V gene TRBV19; the D gene is possibly TRBD1 (6 bases). The V gene's germline CDR1 is LNHDA and CDR2 SQIVND (reference sequence). Trimming took 5 bases from V and 3 from J, leaving 11 bases between them. There are 14 residues in the CDR3.

This chain connects TRBV10-3 to TRBJ2-7, with 10 bases lining up with TRBD1. The CDR3 consists of 15 residues. Trimming at V came to 3 bases and at J to 1 base, leaving 3 bases not matched to a gene. Germline V gene lookup returns CDR1 ENHRY and CDR2 SYGVKD. The CDR3 coding sequence is TGTGCCATCAGTGACCGGGACAGGGGATCCTACGAGCAGTACTTC. Translated, it gives CAISDRDRGSYEQYF.

In its sample, this clone was seen a few times. The rearrangement uses TRBV5-1 and TRBJ2-7; D could derive from TRBD1 or TRBD2 (5 bases each). CDR3 length: 15 amino acids. V was pared by 0 bases and J by 6 bases, with 16 bases between. CDR1 is SGHRS and CDR2 is YFSETQ in the germline V gene. CDR3 residues: CASSLALGVEGEQYF. In nucleotides, the CDR3 is TGCGCCAGCAGCTTGGCCCTAGGGGTTGAGGGCGAGCAGTACTTC.

The chain uses TRBV9 and TRBJ1-3; D is ambiguous. Germline V gene lookup returns CDR1 SGDLS and CDR2 YYNGEE. The ends were cut back, 3 bases at V and 0 bases at J, with 7 bases in the middle. This CDR3 contains 14 residues. For the CDR3, the DNA is TGTGCCAGCAGCGACACCGGCTCTGGAAACACCATATATTTT. Protein sequence: CASSDTGSGNTIYF.

This clone appeared once. J is TRBJ2-4 and V is TRBV19; 9 bases match TRBD1. Germline CDR1 and CDR2: LNHDA and SQIVND (reference sequence). V gave up 5 bases and J gave up 7 bases; unmatched junction bases: 12. This CDR3 is built from 16 residues. CDR3 DNA: TGTGCCAGTAGTCGAGGACAGGGGATGTCTTTGAACATTCAGTACTTC. It encodes CASSRGQGMSLNIQYF.